This paragraph covers one TCR beta chain sequence. Antigen specificity is unknown. This likely traces to a read error, being one base from a far larger clone. As to time point: newly diagnosed GD, antithyroid drugs for less than 3 months. TCR sequences were obtained from RNA taken from PBMCs. This CDR3 is 14 amino acids long. Germline V gene lookup returns CDR1 MGHDK and CDR2 SYGVNS. V gave up 1 base and J gave up 10 bases, with 14 bases separating them. This record comes from a study of regulatory T cells in long-lasting Graves disease. The study's findings and limits: Persistent patients had more shared public clonotypes (roughly 2,500) than new patients (about 970).

TCR beta libraries were built with iRepertoire HTBI primers and Arm-PCR of CDR3 regions. Via MiXCR, TCRdb re-called the multiplex PCR reads, giving one row per CDR3 protein. The table has 350,000 to 550,000 distinct CDR3 sequences, around 17% seen once. These sequences were also reported in another study, on T cells in Graves' hyperthyroidism and ophthalmopathy.

This specimen was peripheral blood mononuclear cells (PBMCs), taken at new diagnosis, from a patient treated with antithyroid drugs. V and J are TRBV25-1 and TRBJ2-1; D gene ambiguous. The source is a woman younger than 35 with Graves disease. Here the CDR3 DNA reads TGTGCCAGCAGTGAATCAAGGGCCGGCCACGAGCAGTTCTTC. Translating gives CASSESRAGHEQFF.